The rows below give T cell receptor beta chains drawn from one sample of a study of blood T cell repertoires in COVID-19. Data came from immunoSEQ multiplex PCR; TCRdb stores just in-frame clones and leaves some out. The table includes about 210,000 clones, more than 70% detected once. Sequences were obtained from PBMCs or T cells enriched from blood (not recorded which). All receptors derive from a young woman who had recovered from COVID-19. Each CDR3 is given with its conserved first and last residue. A D gene is named only where the DNA matches it firmly.

len: 13; j_gene: TRBJ1-4; d_gene: .; v_gene: TRBV2; CDR3nt: TGTGCCAGCAGCCTTCTAGAGAATGAAAAACTGTTTTTT; CDR3aa: CASSLLENEKLFF
len: 15; j_gene: TRBJ1-1; d_gene: .; v_gene: TRBV7-2; CDR3nt: TGTGCCAGCGTAGTTTCGGCGGGGGGCCTCACTGAAGCTTTCTTT; CDR3aa: CASVVSAGGLTEAFF
len: 14; j_gene: TRBJ2-1; d_gene: TRBD1; v_gene: TRBV2; CDR3nt: TGTGCCAGTAACCGGGACAGGGGATACAATGAGCAGTTCTTC; CDR3aa: CASNRDRGYNEQFF
len: 16; j_gene: TRBJ2-6; d_gene: .; v_gene: TRBV4-2; CDR3nt: TGTGCCAGCAGCCAAGAAGCGAGCTCTGGGGCCAACGTCCTGACTTTC; CDR3aa: CASSQEASSGANVLTF
len: 14; j_gene: TRBJ2-7; d_gene: TRBD2; v_gene: TRBV28; CDR3nt: TGTGCCAGCAGTTTAGTCCGGGGGGCCTACGAGCAGTACTTC; CDR3aa: CASSLVRGAYEQYF
len: 13; j_gene: TRBJ1-2; d_gene: .; v_gene: TRBV19; CDR3nt: TGTGCCAGTAGTATCCGGGATCGGTATGGCTACACCTTC; CDR3aa: CASSIRDRYGYTF
len: 13; j_gene: TRBJ1-1; d_gene: .; v_gene: TRBV10-3; CDR3nt: TGTGCCACCCTGGGGGGAGGCCTCTCGGTAGCTTTCTTT; CDR3aa: CATLGGGLSVAFF
len: 14; j_gene: TRBJ1-2; d_gene: .; v_gene: TRBV10-3; CDR3nt: TGTGCCATCAGTGAGCGGGACAAGGCCTATGGCTACACCTTC; CDR3aa: CAISERDKAYGYTF
len: 15; j_gene: TRBJ2-3; d_gene: .; v_gene: TRBV5-1; CDR3nt: TGCGCCAGCAGCTTGGAGGGGGGGATCACAGATACGCAGTATTTT; CDR3aa: CASSLEGGITDTQYF
len: 13; j_gene: TRBJ2-5; d_gene: .; v_gene: TRBV6-2/TRBV6-3; CDR3nt: TGTGCCAGCAGTTACGGGGAGGATGCGACCCAGTACTTC; CDR3aa: CASSYGEDATQYF
len: 15; j_gene: TRBJ2-7; d_gene: TRBD2; v_gene: TRBV3-1/TRBV3-2; CDR3nt: TGTGCCAGCAGCCAAGAGGCCAGCGGGGGTAAAGAGCAGTACTTC; CDR3aa: CASSQEASGGKEQYF
len: 14; j_gene: TRBJ2-5; d_gene: .; v_gene: TRBV9; CDR3nt: TGTGCCAGCAGCGTAGGCCTAGAGGGAGAGACCCAGTACTTC; CDR3aa: CASSVGLEGETQYF
len: 14; j_gene: TRBJ1-5; d_gene: TRBD1; v_gene: TRBV24-1; CDR3nt: TGTGCCACCAGCTCGACAGGGGAGGAACAGCCCCAGCATTTT; CDR3aa: CATSSTGEEQPQHF
len: 15; j_gene: TRBJ1-2; d_gene: TRBD1; v_gene: TRBV7-9; CDR3nt: TGTGCCAGCAGCCCGCCGACAGGGTTAACGAATGGCTACACCTTC; CDR3aa: CASSPPTGLTNGYTF
len: 12; j_gene: TRBJ2-2; d_gene: .; v_gene: TRBV12-3/TRBV12-4; CDR3nt: TGTGCCAGCGAGGCGAACACCGGGGAGCTGTTTTTT; CDR3aa: CASEANTGELFF
len: 13; j_gene: TRBJ2-2; d_gene: .; v_gene: TRBV12-3/TRBV12-4; CDR3nt: TGTGCCAGCAGTCCCGACATTGTCGGGGAGCTGTTTTTT; CDR3aa: CASSPDIVGELFF